In this sample, the clone carrying this T cell receptor beta chain turned up a few times. The antigen remains undetermined. The entry originates in a study of blood T cells in healthy people across ages. Study outcomes and limitations: Donor CMV status, an unknown factor, possibly confounded changes in expanded clonotypes.

A second roughly 6 to 12 cycle PCR used barcoded and J-beta primers. Individual samples furnished no less than 3 million CDR3-containing paired-end reads apiece. TCRdb fed the 5' RACE reads into MiXCR, producing one record per CDR3 protein. The sample lists 1.5 million to 2 million distinct CDR3 sequences, under 30% seen once, with 7.7% in the top ten. Germline V CDR1 and CDR2: ENHRY, SYGVKD. This CDR3 contains 14 residues. V was clipped by 0 bases and J by 7 bases, with 11 bases between them. This chain connects TRBV10-3 to TRBJ2-3, with D perhaps given as TRBD1 or TRBD2 (5 bases each). Sequencing was done on a sample of blood. The sequence came from a young woman in good health. This CDR3 reads CAISESGVPNTQYF. The CDR3 region has the DNA TGTGCCATCAGTGAGTCGGGGGTTCCCAATACGCAGTATTTT.